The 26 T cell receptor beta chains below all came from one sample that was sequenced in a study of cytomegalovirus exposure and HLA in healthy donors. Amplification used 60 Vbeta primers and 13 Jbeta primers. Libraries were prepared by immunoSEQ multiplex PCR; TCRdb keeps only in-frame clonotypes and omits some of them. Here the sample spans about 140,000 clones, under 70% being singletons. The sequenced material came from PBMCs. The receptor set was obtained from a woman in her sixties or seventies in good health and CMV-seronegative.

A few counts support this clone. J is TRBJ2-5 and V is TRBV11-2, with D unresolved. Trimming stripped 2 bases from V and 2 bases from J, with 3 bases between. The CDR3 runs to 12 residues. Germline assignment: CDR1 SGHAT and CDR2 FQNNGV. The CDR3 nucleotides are TGTGCCAGCAGCTTACTGCAAGAGACCCAGTACTTC. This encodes CASSLLQETQYF.

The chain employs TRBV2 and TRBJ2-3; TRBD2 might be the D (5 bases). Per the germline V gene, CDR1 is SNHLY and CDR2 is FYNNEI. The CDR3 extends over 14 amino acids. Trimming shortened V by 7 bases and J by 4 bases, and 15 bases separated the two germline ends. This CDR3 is CASIRRARADTQYF. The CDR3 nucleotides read TGTGCCAGCATAAGGCGGGCGAGGGCAGATACGCAGTATTTT.

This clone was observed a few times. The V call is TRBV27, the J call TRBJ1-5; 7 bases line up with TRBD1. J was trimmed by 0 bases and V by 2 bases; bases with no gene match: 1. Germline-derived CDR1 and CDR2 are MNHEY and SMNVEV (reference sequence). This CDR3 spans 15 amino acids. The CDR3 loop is CASSLAGGSNQPQHF. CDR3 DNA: TGTGCCAGCAGTTTAGCAGGGGGTAGCAATCAGCCCCAGCATTTT.

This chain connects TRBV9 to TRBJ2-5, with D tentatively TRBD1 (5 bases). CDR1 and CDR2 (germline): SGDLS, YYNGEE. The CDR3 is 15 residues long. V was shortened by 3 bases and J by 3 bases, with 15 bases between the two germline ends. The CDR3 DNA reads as TGTGCCAGCAGCGAGGGGATTGGACGAAAAGAGACCCAGTACTTC. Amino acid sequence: CASSEGIGRKETQYF.

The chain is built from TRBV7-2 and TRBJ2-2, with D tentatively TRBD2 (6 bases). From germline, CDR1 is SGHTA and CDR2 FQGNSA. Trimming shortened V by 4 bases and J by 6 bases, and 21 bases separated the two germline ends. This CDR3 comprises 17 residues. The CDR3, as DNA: TGTGCCAGCAGCTCACGCGGGACTTTCTCAGTCGCCGGGGAGCTGTTTTTT. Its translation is CASSSRGTFSVAGELFF.

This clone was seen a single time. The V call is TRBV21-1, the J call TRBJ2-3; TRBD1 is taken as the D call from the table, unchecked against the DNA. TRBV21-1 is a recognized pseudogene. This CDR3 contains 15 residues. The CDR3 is CASSPQGGSTDTQYF. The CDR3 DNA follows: TGTGCCAGCAGCCCCCAAGGGGGTAGCACAGATACGCAGTATTTT.

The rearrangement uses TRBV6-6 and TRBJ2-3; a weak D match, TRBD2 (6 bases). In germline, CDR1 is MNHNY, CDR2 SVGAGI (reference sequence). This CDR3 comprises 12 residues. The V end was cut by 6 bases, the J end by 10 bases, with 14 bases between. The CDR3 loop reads CASRGISGAQYF. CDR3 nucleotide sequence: TGTGCCAGCAGAGGGATTAGCGGTGCGCAGTATTTT.

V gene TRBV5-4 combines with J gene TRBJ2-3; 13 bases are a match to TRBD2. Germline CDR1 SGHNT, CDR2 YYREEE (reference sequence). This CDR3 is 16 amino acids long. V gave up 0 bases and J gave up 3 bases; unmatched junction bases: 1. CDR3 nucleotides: TGTGCCAGCAGCTTGGCGGGACTAGCGGGGACAGATACGCAGTATTTT. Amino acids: CASSLAGLAGTDTQYF.

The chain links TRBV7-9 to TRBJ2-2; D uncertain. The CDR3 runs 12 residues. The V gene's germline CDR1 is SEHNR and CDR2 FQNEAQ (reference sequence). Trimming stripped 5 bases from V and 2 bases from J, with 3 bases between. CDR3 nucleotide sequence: TGTGCCAGCAGCCCAAACACCGGGGAGCTGTTTTTT. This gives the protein CASSPNTGELFF.

This CDR3 is CASSPPGGGAAETQYF. The CDR3 coding sequence is TGTGCCAGCTCACCACCGGGCGGGGGGGCCGCAGAGACCCAGTACTTC. The chain links TRBV18 to TRBJ2-5; TRBD2 agrees at 9 bases. Germline V lookup: CDR1 KGHSH, CDR2 LQKENI. The trim removed 0 bases at V and 4 bases at J, leaving 6 bases unmatched. The CDR3 is 16 amino acids.

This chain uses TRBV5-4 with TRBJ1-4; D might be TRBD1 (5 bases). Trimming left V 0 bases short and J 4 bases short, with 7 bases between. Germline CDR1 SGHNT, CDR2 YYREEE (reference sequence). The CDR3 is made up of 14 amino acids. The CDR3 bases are TGTGCCAGCAGCTTGGGACAGCTTAATGAAAAACTGTTTTTT. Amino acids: CASSLGQLNEKLFF.

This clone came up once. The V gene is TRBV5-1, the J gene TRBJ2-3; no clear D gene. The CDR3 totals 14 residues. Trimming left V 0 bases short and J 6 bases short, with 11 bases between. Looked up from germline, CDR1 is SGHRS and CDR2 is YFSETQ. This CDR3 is CASSLGGVPDTQYF. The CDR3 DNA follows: TGCGCCAGCAGCTTGGGCGGTGTGCCGGATACGCAGTATTTT.

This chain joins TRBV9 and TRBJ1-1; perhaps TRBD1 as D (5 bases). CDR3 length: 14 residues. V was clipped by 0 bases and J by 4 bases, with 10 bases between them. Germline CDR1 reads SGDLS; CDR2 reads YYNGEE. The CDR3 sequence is CASSVGGAITEAFF. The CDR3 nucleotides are TGTGCCAGCAGCGTAGGTGGGGCTATCACTGAAGCTTTCTTT.

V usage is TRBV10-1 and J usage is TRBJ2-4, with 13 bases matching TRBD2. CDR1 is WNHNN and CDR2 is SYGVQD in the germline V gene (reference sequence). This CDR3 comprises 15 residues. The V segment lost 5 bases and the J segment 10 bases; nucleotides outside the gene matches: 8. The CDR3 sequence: CASSPGLAGVRIQYF. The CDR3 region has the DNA TGCGCCAGCAGTCCTGGACTAGCGGGAGTGCGGATTCAGTACTTC.

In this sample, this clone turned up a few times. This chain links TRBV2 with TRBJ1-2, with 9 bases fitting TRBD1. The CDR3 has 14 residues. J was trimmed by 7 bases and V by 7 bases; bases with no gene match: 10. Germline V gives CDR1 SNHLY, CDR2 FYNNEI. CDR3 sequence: CASIPGQGAGGYTF. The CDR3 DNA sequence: TGTGCCAGCATCCCGGGACAGGGAGCGGGTGGCTACACCTTC. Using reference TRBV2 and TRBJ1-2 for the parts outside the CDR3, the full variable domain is EPEVTQTPSHQVTQMGQEVILRCVPISNHLYFYWYRQILGQKVEFLVSFYNNEISEKSEIFDDQFSVERPDGSNFTLKIRSTKLEDSAMYFCASIPGQGAGGYTFGSGTRLTVV.

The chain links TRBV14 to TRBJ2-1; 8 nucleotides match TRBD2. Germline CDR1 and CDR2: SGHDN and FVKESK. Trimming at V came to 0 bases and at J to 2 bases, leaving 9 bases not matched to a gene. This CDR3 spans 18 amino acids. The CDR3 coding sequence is TGTGCCAGCAGCCAAGACCCAGCGGGAGCGACGACCTACAATGAGCAGTTCTTC. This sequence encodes CASSQDPAGATTYNEQFF.

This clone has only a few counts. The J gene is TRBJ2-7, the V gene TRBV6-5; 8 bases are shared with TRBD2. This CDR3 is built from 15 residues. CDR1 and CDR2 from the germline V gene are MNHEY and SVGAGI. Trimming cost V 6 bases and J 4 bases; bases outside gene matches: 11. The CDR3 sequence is CASSRNSGISYEQYF. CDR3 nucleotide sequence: TGTGCCAGCAGCCGAAATAGCGGGATCTCATACGAGCAGTACTTC.

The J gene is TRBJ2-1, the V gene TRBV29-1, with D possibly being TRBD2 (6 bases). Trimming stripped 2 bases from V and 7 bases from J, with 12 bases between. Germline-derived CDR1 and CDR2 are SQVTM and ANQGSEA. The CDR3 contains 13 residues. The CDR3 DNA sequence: TGCAGCGTTGAACAGTTGCGGGGAAATGAGCAGTTCTTC. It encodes CSVEQLRGNEQFF.

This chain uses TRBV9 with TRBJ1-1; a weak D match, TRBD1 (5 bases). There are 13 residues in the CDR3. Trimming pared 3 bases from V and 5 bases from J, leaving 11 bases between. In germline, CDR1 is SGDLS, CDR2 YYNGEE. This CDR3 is CASSGAGMTEAFF. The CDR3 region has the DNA TGTGCCAGCAGCGGGGCAGGGATGACTGAAGCTTTCTTT.

CDR3 protein: CASSLRAGGETQYF. As DNA, the CDR3 is TGTGCCAGCAGTTTAAGGGCAGGGGGAGAGACCCAGTACTTC. The rearrangement uses TRBV27 and TRBJ2-5; TRBD1 agrees at 7 bases. With V trimmed by 2 bases and J by 4 bases, 4 bases remained unmatched. Germline V gene sequence: CDR1 MNHEY, CDR2 SMNVEV (reference sequence). The CDR3 has 14 residues.

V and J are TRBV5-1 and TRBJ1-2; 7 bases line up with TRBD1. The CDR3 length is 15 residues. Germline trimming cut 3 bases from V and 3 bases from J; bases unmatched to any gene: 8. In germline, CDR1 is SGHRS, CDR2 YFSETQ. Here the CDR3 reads CASSSPGQVDYGYTF. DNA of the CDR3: TGCGCCAGCAGCTCCCCAGGACAGGTTGACTATGGCTACACCTTC.

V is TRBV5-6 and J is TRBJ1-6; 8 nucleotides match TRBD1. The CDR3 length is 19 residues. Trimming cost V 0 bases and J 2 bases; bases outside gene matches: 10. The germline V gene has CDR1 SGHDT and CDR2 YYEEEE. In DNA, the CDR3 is TGTGCCAGCAGCTTGGACCCTACAGGGGGGTCGACCTATAATTCACCCCTCCACTTT. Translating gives CASSLDPTGGSTYNSPLHF.

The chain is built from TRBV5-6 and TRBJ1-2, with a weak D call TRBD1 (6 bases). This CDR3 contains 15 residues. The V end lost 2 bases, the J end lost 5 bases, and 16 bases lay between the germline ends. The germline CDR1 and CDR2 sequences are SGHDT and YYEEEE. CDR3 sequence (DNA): TGTGCCAGCAGCTTCTCAGGGGCCCTTCAATATGGCTACACCTTC. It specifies CASSFSGALQYGYTF.

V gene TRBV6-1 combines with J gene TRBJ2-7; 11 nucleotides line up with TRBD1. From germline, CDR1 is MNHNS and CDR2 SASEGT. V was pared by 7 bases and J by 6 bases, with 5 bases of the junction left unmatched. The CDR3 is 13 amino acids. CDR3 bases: TGTGCCAGCACGGACAGGGGGCGCGCCGAGCAGTACTTC. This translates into CASTDRGRAEQYF.

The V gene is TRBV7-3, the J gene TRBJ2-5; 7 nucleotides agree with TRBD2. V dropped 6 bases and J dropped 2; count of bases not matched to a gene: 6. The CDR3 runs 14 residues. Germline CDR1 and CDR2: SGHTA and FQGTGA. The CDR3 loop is CASSQTGGQETQYF. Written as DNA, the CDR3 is TGTGCCAGCAGTCAGACCGGGGGGCAAGAGACCCAGTACTTC.

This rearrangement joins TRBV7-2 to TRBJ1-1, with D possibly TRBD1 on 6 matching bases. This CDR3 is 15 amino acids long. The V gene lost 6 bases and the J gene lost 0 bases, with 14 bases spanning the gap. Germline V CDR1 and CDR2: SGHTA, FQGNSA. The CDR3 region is CASRPPRGVNTEAFF. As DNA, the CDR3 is TGTGCCAGCAGACCGCCCAGGGGTGTGAACACTGAAGCTTTCTTT.